This entry describes one T cell receptor beta chain. Its target is not known. Its ends do not fully match the called genes, so a read error is possible. The sample originates from a study of shared clonotypes between healthy human individuals. Study results and limitations: Only blood was sampled; tissue repertoires likely differ. It was the non-shared clonotypes that had lower generation probabilities than clonotypes shared by all four donors.

Germline V gene sequence: CDR1 SQVTM, CDR2 ANQGSEA. CDR3 length: 15 amino acids. Sequenced by immunoSEQ multiplex PCR; TCRdb stores in-frame clones only, minus some. The sample contains some 550,000 clones, approximately 97% of which appear only once. Researchers partitioned CD4+ cells into CD45RA+ naive and CD45RA-negative memory subsets. This chain joins TRBV29-1 and TRBJ2-7, with TRBD2 identical over 8 bases. The receptor comes from a woman aged 25 to 39 in good health. Sequenced sample: naive CD4+ T cells sorted from blood. As to subset: CD45RA+ positively selected. CDR3 amino acids: CSVEAQRERSYEQYF. The CDR3 nucleotides are TGCAGCGTCGAAGCCCAGCGGGAGAGATCCTACGAGCAGTACTTC.